A single sample is the source of the 23 T cell receptor beta chains below, sequenced in a study of T cell clonotyping in hematopoietic cell transplantation. TCRdb's copy holds only in-frame clones and misses some; the assay was immunoSEQ multiplex PCR. The table has approximately 12,000 clones, roughly 89% seen once; the top ten hold roughly 3.9%. Source material: peripheral blood mononuclear cells. These receptors were obtained from a human donor who either received an allogeneic hematopoietic cell transplant for a myeloid malignancy or was a related donor (not recorded which). Some clones in this sample may be carry-over from other donors' samples.

This clone was counted once. The chain joins TRBV13 to TRBJ2-7; no clear D gene. Germline CDR1 PRHDT, CDR2 FYEKMQ (reference sequence). V was pared by 5 bases and J by 3 bases, with 5 bases between. CDR3 length: 11 amino acids. Written as DNA, the CDR3 is TGTGCCAGCAGCAGAAGCTACGAGCAGTACTTC. As protein: CASSRSYEQYF.

The V call is TRBV7-9, the J call TRBJ2-5; no definite D call. The CDR3 is 9 residues long. V shed 10 bases and J shed 3 bases, with 3 bases lying between them. The germline V gene has CDR1 SEHNR and CDR2 FQNEAQ (reference sequence). The CDR3 region is CATEETQYF. CDR3 nucleotide sequence: TGTGCCACCGAAGAGACCCAGTACTTC.

V usage is TRBV9 and J usage is TRBJ2-5; D is perhaps TRBD2 (7 bases). CDR3 size: 14 residues. The germline V and J ends were trimmed by 0 bases and 2 bases, with 8 bases remaining between them. The V gene's germline CDR1 is SGDLS and CDR2 YYNGEE. The CDR3 spells CASSVEGGQETQYF. CDR3 nucleotides: TGTGCCAGCAGCGTAGAGGGGGGGCAAGAGACCCAGTACTTC.

This sequence joins TRBV5-4 and TRBJ2-1; 8 bases are a match to TRBD2. With V trimmed by 1 base and J by 0 bases, 0 bases remained unmatched. This CDR3 is 15 amino acids long. From germline, CDR1 is SGHNT and CDR2 YYREEE (reference sequence). The CDR3 DNA reads TGTGCCAGCAGCTTGAGCGGGAGCTCCTACAATGAGCAGTTCTTC. Translated: CASSLSGSSYNEQFF. Together with reference TRBV5-4 and TRBJ2-1, the CDR3 gives the full variable domain: ETGVTQSPTHLIKTRGQQVTLRCSSQSGHNTVSWYQQALGQGPQFIFQYYREEENGRGNFPPRFSGLQFPNYSSELNVNALELDDSALYLCASSLSGSSYNEQFFGPGTRLTVL.

The rearrangement links TRBV5-1 to TRBJ1-5; D is unresolved. CDR3 size: 14 residues. With 0 bases removed from V and 4 bases from J, the gap between germline ends came to 8 bases. CDR1 is SGHRS and CDR2 is YFSETQ in the germline V gene. This chain's CDR3 is CASSLEAPNQPQHF. The CDR3 DNA reads as TGCGCCAGCAGCTTGGAGGCACCAAATCAGCCCCAGCATTTT.

The chain recombines TRBV5-6 with TRBJ2-7, with D uncertain. Germline CDR1 is SGHDT and CDR2 is YYEEEE. V shed 1 base and J shed 3 bases, with 11 bases lying between them. The length of the CDR3 is 14 residues. The CDR3 spells CASSLLERGYEQYF. The CDR3 DNA sequence: TGTGCCAGCAGCTTGTTGGAGCGCGGCTACGAGCAGTACTTC.

The V call is TRBV14, the J call TRBJ1-2; possibly TRBD1 for D (5 bases). The germline V and J ends were trimmed by 3 bases and 4 bases, with 6 bases remaining between them. Per germline, CDR1 SGHDN and CDR2 FVKESK. This CDR3 has 12 amino acids. CDR3 DNA sequence: TGTGCCAGCAGCCAGACAGTCTATGGCTACACCTTC. This translates into CASSQTVYGYTF.

V is TRBV4-2 and J is TRBJ2-1, with 8 bases aligning to TRBD2. The germline V gene encodes CDR1 LGHNA and CDR2 YNFKEQ. This CDR3 contains 14 residues. V lost 7 bases to trimming and J lost 5 bases; unmatched junction nucleotides: 7. The CDR3 DNA reads as TGTGCCAGCAAGGTTAGCGGGGCAGACAATGAGCAGTTCTTC. Amino acids: CASKVSGADNEQFF.

The chain carries TRBV5-1 and TRBJ1-6; D not certain. CDR1 SGHRS and CDR2 YFSETQ come from the germline V gene. V lost 1 base and J 10 bases, leaving 15 bases between the germline ends. The CDR3 extends over 15 amino acids. The CDR3 DNA reads as TGCGCCAGCAGCTTGACGGGGTCTGAGAGATCACCCCTCCACTTT. As protein: CASSLTGSERSPLHF.

This clone was observed a single time. This chain links TRBV19 with TRBJ2-7, with D possibly TRBD2 on 6 matching bases. V dropped 10 bases and J dropped 0 bases, with 13 bases sitting between them. The CDR3 extends over 13 amino acids. Germline V gene data show CDR1 as LNHDA and CDR2 as SQIVND (reference sequence). CDR3 sequence (DNA): TGTGCCACCTCCGGGAGCTCCTCCTACGAGCAGTACTTC. Translated: CATSGSSSYEQYF.

The chain links TRBV2 to TRBJ1-6; 9 bases align to TRBD1. After removal of 7 bases from V and 9 bases from J, the junction contained 4 bases not matched to a gene. This CDR3 has 13 residues. Looked up from germline, CDR1 is SNHLY and CDR2 is FYNNEI. For the CDR3, the DNA is TGTGCCAGCAACCCGGGACAGGGTTCACCCCTCCACTTT. Its translation: CASNPGQGSPLHF.

This sequence joins TRBV29-1 and TRBJ2-7; D not certain. Per the germline V gene, CDR1 is SQVTM and CDR2 is ANQGSEA. Deletions cut 1 base from V and 0 bases from J, with 10 bases between. The CDR3 length is 14 residues. In DNA form, the CDR3 reads TGCAGCGTTGAAGTTGGGCAGGTCTCCTACGAGCAGTACTTC. Translation: CSVEVGQVSYEQYF.

The V call is TRBV5-6, the J call TRBJ2-7, with D unresolved. Trimming cost V 4 bases and J 2 bases, with 7 bases left between them. The germline V gene has CDR1 SGHDT and CDR2 YYEEEE. This CDR3 has 12 residues. CDR3 protein: CASSRWAYEQYF. DNA for the CDR3: TGTGCCAGCAGCCGCTGGGCCTACGAGCAGTACTTC.

V gene TRBV6-5 combines with J gene TRBJ1-6, with D perhaps TRBD1 (5 bases). V dropped 6 bases and J dropped 5 bases, with 8 bases sitting between them. The CDR3 is made up of 13 amino acids. Germline V gives CDR1 MNHEY, CDR2 SVGAGI. The CDR3 is CASRTVNNSPLHF. In DNA, the CDR3 is TGTGCCAGCAGGACAGTAAATAATTCACCCCTCCACTTT.

CDR3 DNA: TGTGCCAGCAGCTTAGAACCGGGACAGGGACGAAACACCATATATTTT. The encoded protein is CASSLEPGQGRNTIYF. This chain links TRBV11-2 with TRBJ1-3; 9 nucleotides align to TRBD1. This CDR3 contains 16 residues. V shed 0 bases, J shed 5 bases, and the junction held 5 bases outside the gene matches. Germline V CDR1 and CDR2: SGHAT, FQNNGV.

This rearrangement joins TRBV4-1 to TRBJ2-3; 15 bases fit TRBD2. After removal of 1 base from V and 1 base from J, the junction contained 3 bases not matched to a gene. The CDR3 sequence is 18 residues long. Looked up from germline, CDR1 is MGHRA and CDR2 is YSYEKL. The CDR3 sequence: CASSQGTSGGAGTDTQYF. CDR3 DNA sequence: TGCGCCAGCAGCCAAGGGACTAGCGGGGGGGCCGGCACAGATACGCAGTATTTT.

The chain combines TRBV19 with TRBJ2-6; D is undetermined. Trimming shortened V by 7 bases and J by 0 bases, and 10 bases separated the two germline ends. Germline CDR1 reads LNHDA; CDR2 reads SQIVND (reference sequence). The CDR3 contains 15 residues. The CDR3 protein is CASKPDPSGANVLTF. The CDR3, as DNA: TGTGCCAGTAAACCGGATCCCTCTGGGGCCAACGTCCTGACTTTC.

The rearrangement joins TRBV21-1 to TRBJ1-5; the table's D call, TRBD1, was not checked against the DNA. TRBV21-1 is marked as a pseudogene. The CDR3 totals 16 residues. The CDR3 DNA reads TGTGCCAGCAGCAAAGGAGCCACCTGGGGCGATCAGCCCCAGCATTTT. Amino acids: CASSKGATWGDQPQHF.

The chain is built from TRBV9 and TRBJ1-1; the match to TRBD1 covers 7 bases. J was trimmed by 5 bases and V by 6 bases; bases with no gene match: 10. Germline lookup yields CDR1 SGDLS and CDR2 YYNGEE. This CDR3 spans 14 amino acids. CDR3: CASTLGGGGTEAFF. The CDR3 region has the DNA TGTGCCAGCACCCTCGGAGGGGGCGGGACTGAAGCTTTCTTT.

The rearrangement uses TRBV5-1 and TRBJ2-5, with D tentatively TRBD1 (5 bases). Germline CDR1 SGHRS, CDR2 YFSETQ. This CDR3 is 14 amino acids long. V was clipped by 4 bases and J by 1 base, with 11 bases between them. CDR3 residues: CASSPGHLQETQYF. DNA for the CDR3: TGCGCCAGCAGCCCTGGACATCTCCAAGAGACCCAGTACTTC.

The chain couples TRBV5-4 to TRBJ2-5, with TRBD1 matching 8 bases. There are 16 residues in the CDR3. V dropped 3 bases and J dropped 1; count of bases not matched to a gene: 8. Germline lookup yields CDR1 SGHNT and CDR2 YYREEE (reference sequence). CDR3 nucleotides: TGTGCCAGCAGCTGGGGGTCCGGACAGGGCCAAGAGACCCAGTACTTC. Translation gives CASSWGSGQGQETQYF.

The chain couples TRBV5-1 to TRBJ1-4; D may be TRBD1 (5 bases). Trimming took 5 bases from V and 6 from J, leaving 17 bases between them. The germline CDR1 and CDR2 sequences are SGHRS and YFSETQ. The CDR3 is 15 amino acids. The CDR3: CASRSREGRDEKLFF. The CDR3 DNA is TGCGCCAGCAGGTCCCGGGAGGGGAGAGATGAAAAACTGTTTTTT.

This clone was counted between two and nine times. The V and J genes are TRBV6-5 and TRBJ2-2; 7 bases align to TRBD1. This CDR3 comprises 16 residues. Germline V gene sequence: CDR1 MNHEY, CDR2 SVGAGI. V trimming: 0 bases; J trimming: 5 bases; junction bases outside the gene matches: 6. The CDR3 protein is CASSYSDRDPTGELFF. The CDR3 bases are TGTGCCAGCAGTTACTCCGACAGGGACCCAACCGGGGAGCTGTTTTTT.